Listed here are 3 T cell receptor beta chains from one sample, sequenced in a study of T cells in Graves' hyperthyroidism and ophthalmopathy. Authors of the study amplified TCR beta CDR3 regions from RNA transcripts. Using the HTBI primer set, a first-round RT-PCR was run on the TCR CDR3. TCRdb ran MiXCR on the multiplex PCR reads and lists one entry per CDR3 protein. The sample carries approximately 600,000 distinct CDR3 sequences, under 25% recorded once. Sequenced input: blood. These TCRs come from a man under 40 with Graves' ophthalmopathy.

In nucleotides, the CDR3 is TGTGCCAGCAGCTTAGCTTTAGCCATCGGGGCCGGGGAGCTGTTTTTT. It yields the protein CASSLALAIGAGELFF. The genes are TRBV7-8 and TRBJ2-2; D possibly corresponds to TRBD2 (5 bases). The CDR3 runs to 16 residues. Germline V gene data show CDR1 as SGHVS and CDR2 as FQNEAQ. V was trimmed by 0 bases and J by 6 bases, leaving 14 bases between them.

In its sample, this clonotype was seen a few times. V gene TRBV3-1 combines with J gene TRBJ2-3; 11 nucleotides match TRBD2. CDR3 length: 18 residues. V shed 3 bases and J 0 bases; nucleotides not matched to a gene: 8. The germline V gene encodes CDR1 LGHDT and CDR2 YNNKEL (reference sequence). CDR3 nucleotides: TGTGCCAGCAGCCAGGGGACTAGCGGAATTACTAGCACAGATACGCAGTATTTT. Residues: CASSQGTSGITSTDTQYF.

Points on this clonotype: A read error may explain this, as a much larger clone is one base away. This sequence joins TRBV5-1 and TRBJ2-1; possible D gene TRBD2, 6 bases. The V end lost 0 bases, the J end lost 8 bases, and 9 bases lay between the germline ends. The germline V gene encodes CDR1 SGHRS and CDR2 YFSETQ. The CDR3 length is 13 residues. DNA of the CDR3: TGCGCCAGCAGCTTGGAGCGGGTAGATGAGCAGTTCTTC. It yields the protein CASSLERVDEQFF.